The source of this TCR beta chain is a study of blood T cell repertoires in COVID-19. Looking at the study overall: What the recovered Cohort 3 donors had was two negative PCRs, clearance, or symptom resolution. The origin of the acute and convalescent COVID-19 samples was the United States, Italy and Spain. PBMCs, B-cell-depleted T cells, or T cells were the source of the cDNA or gDNA that made up the material.

As handled by the study authors: Reference gene primer amplification gave nucleated cell count estimates. Produced via immunoSEQ multiplex PCR; TCRdb's table is partial and in-frame only. From that table come the V and J calls and clone size; the DNA was used to work out D and trimming. The sample includes 400,000 or so clones, more than 70% of them seen just once. V trimming: 6 bases; J trimming: 2 bases; junction bases outside the gene matches: 4. This CDR3 comprises 13 residues. Germline V CDR1 and CDR2: SQVTM, ANQGSEA. The sequence derives from a man aged 40-55 years in a cohort exposed to, infected with or recovered from COVID-19 (not recorded which). The chain combines TRBV29-1 with TRBJ1-2; 9 bases map to TRBD1. Input material: PBMCs or T cells enriched from blood (not recorded which). CDR3 DNA: TGCAGCGTAGGGACAGGGTCCAACTATGGCTACACCTTC. Amino acids: CSVGTGSNYGYTF.